The 9 T cell receptor beta chains below come from one sample, sequenced in a study of blood T cell repertoires in COVID-19. The table came from immunoSEQ multiplex PCR; TCRdb's copy has only in-frame clones and leaves some out. The sample lists tens of thousands of clones, 83% occurring once. The sample consisted of peripheral blood. These receptors were obtained from a middle-aged man with COVID-19, enrolled during active disease.

V gene TRBV19 combines with J gene TRBJ2-7; 10 bases line up with TRBD2. The CDR3 totals 16 residues. Germline CDR1 LNHDA, CDR2 SQIVND (reference sequence). The V and J ends lost 4 bases and 4 bases, in that order; junction bases with no gene match: 10. CDR3 in amino acids: CASSTGSAGGQYEQYF. The CDR3 region has the DNA TGTGCCAGTAGTACAGGATCAGCGGGAGGGCAGTACGAGCAGTACTTC.

The rearrangement links TRBV28 to TRBJ1-6; D is perhaps TRBD1 (6 bases). V was shortened by 0 bases and J by 10 bases, with 13 bases between the two germline ends. The CDR3 spans 15 residues. From germline, CDR1 is MDHEN and CDR2 SYDVKM. CDR3 in DNA: TGTGCCAGCAGTTTATGGGGCAGGGGCCCATCACCCCTCCACTTT. Protein sequence: CASSLWGRGPSPLHF.

This clone has only a few counts. V and J are TRBV5-4 and TRBJ2-6, with 11 bases matching TRBD1. V was clipped by 3 bases and J by 0 bases; unmatched bases: 2. This CDR3 is built from 17 residues. Germline CDR1 is SGHNT and CDR2 is YYREEE (reference sequence). This chain's CDR3 is CASSWTGGFSGANVLTF. DNA for the CDR3: TGTGCCAGCAGCTGGACAGGGGGCTTCTCTGGGGCCAACGTCCTGACTTTC.

This clone came up a few times. The chain joins TRBV11-2 to TRBJ1-6, with D possibly matching TRBD1 (5 bases). Germline V CDR1 and CDR2: SGHAT, FQNNGV. Trimming took off 5 bases at V and 0 bases at J, with 8 bases between the two ends. The CDR3 is 15 amino acids. In DNA form, the CDR3 reads TGTGCCAGCAGCCTGCAGGGCTCCTATAATTCACCCCTCCACTTT. Encoded protein: CASSLQGSYNSPLHF.

The J gene is TRBJ2-2, the V gene TRBV7-2, with D tentatively TRBD2 (7 bases). Per germline, CDR1 SGHTA and CDR2 FQGNSA. Trimming left V 2 bases short and J 7 bases short, with 14 bases between. This CDR3 has 15 amino acids. CDR3 in amino acids: CASSLSRGAGGELFF. The CDR3 DNA sequence: TGTGCCAGCAGCTTAAGCCGGGGGGCTGGCGGGGAGCTGTTTTTT.

The gene calls are TRBV28 and TRBJ1-1; possibly TRBD1 for D (6 bases). The CDR3 is 15 residues long. The V gene lost 7 bases and the J gene lost 2 bases, with 17 bases spanning the gap. CDR1 MDHEN and CDR2 SYDVKM come from the germline V gene. CDR3 bases: TGTGCCAGCATTCAATCAGGGGCTGAAAACACTGAAGCTTTCTTT. It translates to CASIQSGAENTEAFF.

V gene TRBV6-2 or TRBV6-3 combines with J gene TRBJ1-5; no reliable D call. There are 14 residues in the CDR3. V was shortened by 4 bases and J by 10 bases, with 17 bases between the two germline ends. Per the germline V gene, CDR1 is MNHEY and CDR2 is SVGEGT. Written as DNA, the CDR3 is TGTGCCAGCAGTTTCTCGGGCGAGAACCAACCCCAGCATTTT. Protein sequence: CASSFSGENQPQHF.

This rearrangement joins TRBV19 to TRBJ2-6; tentatively, D is TRBD1 (6 bases). V lost 6 bases, J lost 6 bases, and 12 bases lay in between. There are 14 residues in the CDR3. Germline CDR1 is LNHDA and CDR2 is SQIVND (reference sequence). The DNA of the CDR3 is TGTGCCAGTAGGCCACAGGGTGCGGCCAACGTCCTGACTTTC. It translates to CASRPQGAANVLTF.

The J gene is TRBJ1-1, the V gene TRBV25-1, with D possibly TRBD1 on 5 matching bases. The V and J ends lost 1 base and 6 bases respectively, with 15 bases between them. Germline CDR1 and CDR2: MGHDK and SYGVNS. The CDR3 loop spans 15 amino acids. This chain's CDR3 is CASSESGRRRAEAFF. CDR3 DNA sequence: TGTGCCAGCAGTGAATCGGGGCGGAGGAGGGCTGAAGCTTTCTTT.